This T cell receptor beta chain was recorded in a study of blood T cell repertoires in COVID-19. V lost 5 bases, J lost 5 bases, and 16 bases lay in between. CDR3 length: 14 amino acids. Looked up from germline, CDR1 is SGHNT and CDR2 is YENEEA. Participant ages covered roughly 18 to 89 years across 24 US areas. Symptom resolution, clearance, or two negative PCRs marked donors in Cohort 3 as recovered. In the authors' methods: The assay estimated nucleated cells by amplifying reference gene primers. Using immunoSEQ multiplex PCR, the repertoire was profiled, and TCRdb retains in-frame clones only, with some absent. For V, J and clone size, that table is used; D and trimming come from the DNA. This sample carries about 400,000 clones, around 92% of them seen once, and the ten largest clones take 1.5% to 2%.

The sample taken for sequencing was PBMCs or T cells enriched from blood (not recorded which). This TCR was recovered from a woman aged 30 to 39 who had recovered from COVID-19. This rearrangement joins TRBV11-3 to TRBJ2-7, with D perhaps matching TRBD1 (6 bases). This CDR3 reads CASSQKSTGHEQYF. Written as DNA, the CDR3 is TGTGCCAGCAGCCAGAAGTCTACAGGGCACGAGCAGTACTTC. The whole variable domain, remainder taken from reference TRBV11-3 and TRBJ2-7, is EAGVVQSPRYKIIEKKQPVAFWCNPISGHNTLYWYLQNLGQGPELLIRYENEEAVDDSQLPKDRFSAERLKGVDSTLKIQPAELGDSAVYLCASSQKSTGHEQYFGPGTRLTVT.